A selection of T cell receptor beta chains follows, all from one sample in a study of cytomegalovirus exposure and HLA in healthy donors. TCRdb keeps only in-frame clones here, not all; method: immunoSEQ multiplex PCR. The table gives nearly 35,000 clones; the top ten clones make up 3.4% of it. The specimen sequenced was PBMCs. The origin of the receptors is a middle-aged woman in good health and CMV-seropositive. CDR3s include the opening cysteine and the closing phenylalanine or tryptophan. Fields, in order: V gene, J gene, D gene, CDR3 DNA, CDR3 protein. A D gene is named only where the DNA matches it firmly.

>TRBV5-1|TRBJ1-1|.
TGCGCCAGCAGCTTGGGAGACACTGAAGCTTTCTTT
CASSLGDTEAFF
>TRBV30|TRBJ1-2|TRBD1
TGTGCCTGGAGAAAATATAACAGGGGTGGCTACACCTTC
CAWRKYNRGGYTF
>TRBV7-9|TRBJ2-1|TRBD2
TGTGCCAGCAGCTGGGGCCTAGCGGGAGGCAACTCCTACAATGAGCAGTTCTTC
CASSWGLAGGNSYNEQFF
>TRBV7-2|TRBJ1-2|.
TGTGCCAGCAGCCGTCAGGGATATGGCTACACCTTC
CASSRQGYGYTF
>TRBV6-6|TRBJ2-7|TRBD1
TGTGCCAGCAGTTGGCAGGGGGCGTACGAGCAGTACTTC
CASSWQGAYEQYF
>TRBV4-3|TRBJ1-2|TRBD1
TGCGCCAGCAGCCGAGGACAGGGGGCCTATGGCTACACCTTC
CASSRGQGAYGYTF
>TRBV6-1|TRBJ1-5|.
TGTGCCAGCACCACGAACCGGGTCGGAAATCAGCCCCAGCATTTT
CASTTNRVGNQPQHF
>TRBV6-5|TRBJ2-3|.
TGTGCCAGCAGCGACAGGTATTTGGAAAATACGCAGTATTTT
CASSDRYLENTQYF
>TRBV11-2|TRBJ2-7|.
TGTGCCAGCAGCTTAGGTCAAGTGAGCTCCTACGAGCAGTACTTC
CASSLGQVSSYEQYF
>TRBV29-1|TRBJ2-7|TRBD2
TGCAGCGTCCGAGGGACTAGCGGGAGCTACGAGCAGTACTTC
CSVRGTSGSYEQYF
>TRBV15|TRBJ1-5|.
TGTGCCACCGGCACAAATCAGCCCCAGCATTTT
CATGTNQPQHF
>TRBV4-1|TRBJ2-4|TRBD2
TGCGCCAGCAGCCAAGGTAGCGGGAGAGTGGGCATTCAGTACTTC
CASSQGSGRVGIQYF
>TRBV7-9|TRBJ1-1|TRBD1
TGTGCCAGCAGCCTAGCGGGACAGGGGGCCAAGGCTGAAGCTTTCTTT
CASSLAGQGAKAEAFF
>TRBV20-1|TRBJ1-1|.
TGCAGTGCTAGGGGGGGCACTGAAGCTTTCTTT
CSARGGTEAFF
>TRBV30|TRBJ1-6|.
TGTGCCGTCAGCTCCTATAATTCACCCCTCCACTTT
CAVSSYNSPLHF
>TRBV5-1|TRBJ2-2|TRBD2
TGCGCCAGCAGCTGGGAAGGGCGGGGGGACCTAAGCACCGGGGAGCTGTTTTTT
CASSWEGRGDLSTGELFF
>TRBV7-9|TRBJ2-3|TRBD1
TGTGCCAGCAGCTTGACGGGACAGGGCTTTCATACGCAGTATTTT
CASSLTGQGFHTQYF
>TRBV4-3|TRBJ2-7|TRBD2
TGCGCCAGCAGCCAAGATTCTAGCGGGAGGGTCGAGCAGTACTTC
CASSQDSSGRVEQYF
>TRBV5-1|TRBJ1-2|TRBD1
TGCGCCAGCAGCCCGTCGCGGGGACAGCGCTATGGCTACACCTTC
CASSPSRGQRYGYTF
>TRBV6-1|TRBJ2-3|TRBD1
TGTGCCAGCAGGCCGGGACAGGGATCAGATACGCAGTATTTT
CASRPGQGSDTQYF
>TRBV30|TRBJ2-2|.
TGTGCCTGGGCGCCAAGGAGGGGAAACACCGGGGAGCTGTTTTTT
CAWAPRRGNTGELFF
>TRBV6-5|TRBJ1-1|TRBD1
TGTGCCAGCAGTTACTTTGGACAGGGGAACACTGAAGCTTTCTTT
CASSYFGQGNTEAFF
>TRBV5-1|TRBJ2-7|TRBD1
TGCGCCAGCAGCTTGGGTGGGACAGGGCTCTACGAGCAGTACTTC
CASSLGGTGLYEQYF
>TRBV5-1|TRBJ2-5|.
TGCGCCAGCAGCCTTGCTGTTGGGACGGGAGAAGGGGAGACCCAGTACTTC
CASSLAVGTGEGETQYF
>TRBV19|TRBJ2-2|TRBD1
TGTGCCAGTAGTATAGAGGGTACAGGGGTCACCGGGGAGCTGTTTTTT
CASSIEGTGVTGELFF
>TRBV5-6|TRBJ2-7|.
TGTGCCAGCAGCCCTCCGGAGGGCTACGAGCAGTACTTC
CASSPPEGYEQYF
>TRBV7-3|TRBJ2-3|.
TGTGCCAGCAGCCCCGGCGCTAGGGGTGGTACGCAGTATTTT
CASSPGARGGTQYF
>TRBV29-1|TRBJ2-7|.
TGCAGCGTCATGGAGTGGATCAACGAGCAGTACTTC
CSVMEWINEQYF
>TRBV9|TRBJ2-5|.
TGTGCCAGCAGCGTAGAGGGCGGGGAACAGCTCAAAGAGACCCAGTACTTC
CASSVEGGEQLKETQYF
>TRBV7-3|TRBJ2-7|TRBD1
TGTGCCAGCAGCTTAACGGGACAGGGCTTCTACGAGCAGTACTTC
CASSLTGQGFYEQYF
>TRBV15|TRBJ1-6|TRBD1
TGTGCCACCAGCAGTCGGACAGGGTCCTACGACTCACCCCTCCACTTT
CATSSRTGSYDSPLHF
>TRBV6-6|TRBJ2-3|TRBD2
TGTGCCAGCAATAAGGGACTAGCGGCCGCTAATACGCAGTATTTT
CASNKGLAAANTQYF
>TRBV5-1|TRBJ1-2|.
TGCGCCAGCAGCCCCTCAGGAAACAACTATGGCTACACCTTC
CASSPSGNNYGYTF
>TRBV29-1|TRBJ1-2|TRBD1
TGCAGCGTTGAAGAGACAGGGGGGAACTATGGCTACACCTTC
CSVEETGGNYGYTF
>TRBV4-1|TRBJ2-5|.
TGCGCCAGCAGCCAAGACTTAGAGGAGACCCAGTACTTC
CASSQDLEETQYF
>TRBV13|TRBJ2-3|TRBD2
TGTGCCAGCAGCCCCGAGACTAGCGGGAGGAGGGCAGATACGCAGTATTTT
CASSPETSGRRADTQYF
>TRBV28|TRBJ2-6|.
TGTGCCAGCAGTTTGACAAACCCCAACGTCCTGACTTTC
CASSLTNPNVLTF
>TRBV6-1|TRBJ2-3|.
TGTGCCAGCAGTACACAGGGTTCAGATACGCAGTATTTT
CASSTQGSDTQYF
>TRBV5-1|TRBJ2-1|TRBD2
TGCGCCAGCAGCCCTGGGGGCACTAGCGGGAGAATTGAGCAGTTCTTC
CASSPGGTSGRIEQFF
>TRBV15|TRBJ1-2|TRBD1
TGTGCCACTCGACTGGACAGGACGAATCGGGAGTTGGGCTACACCTTC
CATRLDRTNRELGYTF
>TRBV7-9|TRBJ1-1|.
TGTGCCAGCAGCCCCCCAGTCACTGAAGCTTTCTTT
CASSPPVTEAFF
>TRBV5-6|TRBJ1-2|TRBD1
TGTGCCAGCAGTCCAGGGACAGGGGGTGGTGGCTACACCTTC
CASSPGTGGGGYTF
>TRBV9|TRBJ2-7|.
TGTGCCAGCAGCTTGTTAGCGGACCCCTACGAGCAGTACTTC
CASSLLADPYEQYF
>TRBV5-1|TRBJ1-2|TRBD1
TGCGCCAGCAGCTTGGGACAGGGAGCGGGCTACACCTTC
CASSLGQGAGYTF
>TRBV5-6|TRBJ2-7|TRBD2
TGTGCCAGCAAGGCTAGCGGGAGCGCCTCTGGGCAGTACTTC
CASKASGSASGQYF
>TRBV28|TRBJ2-7|.
TGTGCCAGTAGCTCTCAGGGTGTTACCTCCTACGAGCAGTACTTC
CASSSQGVTSYEQYF
>TRBV11-2|TRBJ2-3|TRBD2
TGTGCCAGCAGCAAACTAGCGGGAGGATCTTCGGGCCACAGTGATACGCAGTATTTT
CASSKLAGGSSGHSDTQYF
>TRBV9|TRBJ2-7|TRBD2
TGTGCCAGCAGCCCCTGGGCGGGAGACCAATACGAGCAGTACTTC
CASSPWAGDQYEQYF
>TRBV2|TRBJ1-5|.
TGTGCCAGCAGCGAGGAGGGGCGAAGCGATCAGCCCCAGCATTTT
CASSEEGRSDQPQHF
>TRBV5-4|TRBJ1-2|TRBD1
TGTGCCAGCAGCTCGGGGACAGACTATGGCTACACCTTC
CASSSGTDYGYTF
>TRBV30|TRBJ1-2|.
TGTGCCTGGAGTCCCATGAGGGTCGGCTACACCTTC
CAWSPMRVGYTF
>TRBV18|TRBJ2-3|.
TGTGCCAGCTCACCTGGGGCAGACCCTAGCACAGATACGCAGTATTTT
CASSPGADPSTDTQYF
>TRBV5-4|TRBJ2-3|.
TGTGCCAGCACTTTTGCAGGCACAGATACGCAGTATTTT
CASTFAGTDTQYF
>TRBV19|TRBJ1-1|.
TGTGCCAGTAGTATGGGGCGGGGGACGTCGGGGAGTGAAGCTTTCTTT
CASSMGRGTSGSEAFF